These T cell receptor beta chains were read from a single sample in a study of blood T cell repertoires in COVID-19. Some clones are missing from TCRdb's copy, which holds only in-frame ones; the method was immunoSEQ multiplex PCR. The profile shows approximately 530,000 clones, around nine tenths of them singletons. The specimen sequenced was peripheral blood. The receptor source for this set is a woman between 50 and 59 years old with COVID-19, enrolled during active disease. The CDR3 runs from the conserved cysteine through the conserved F or W. The D gene is left open where the match is weak. The size of a clone is reported for some rows only, either as once, few or many, or as a class for expanded clones.

d_gene	abundance	j_gene	v_gene	CDR3nt	CDR3aa
NA	NA	TRBJ1-1	TRBV2	TGTGCCAGCAGTGGCCGGGGGTTCACTGAAGCTTTCTTT	CASSGRGFTEAFF
NA	NA	TRBJ2-4	TRBV20-1	TGCAGTGCCAGTCGGGGGGCGGAAAACATTCAGTACTTC	CSASRGAENIQYF
NA	NA	TRBJ2-7	TRBV29-1	TGCAGCGTCTCCACGACACCCTACGAGCAGTACTTC	CSVSTTPYEQYF
NA	NA	TRBJ2-3	TRBV7-2	TGTGCCAGCAGCTCCCGGGGCGGGGGCGCCACCGGGGATACGCAGTATTTT	CASSSRGGGATGDTQYF
TRBD1	NA	TRBJ1-2	TRBV9	TGTGCCAGCAGCGAACGACAGGGAGGCGGCTACACCTTC	CASSERQGGGYTF
NA	NA	TRBJ1-2	TRBV3-1/TRBV3-2	TGTGCCAGCAGCCAAGGGGCGCGGGGTCCCTATGGCTACACCTTC	CASSQGARGPYGYTF
NA	NA	TRBJ2-2	TRBV12-3/TRBV12-4	TGTGCCAGCAGTCGAACAGGGTCCGGGGAGCTGTTTTTT	CASSRTGSGELFF
NA	NA	TRBJ1-2	TRBV27	TGTGCCAGCAGCGCCCAAGGCAGGGGAGCGGGCTACACCTTC	CASSAQGRGAGYTF
NA	NA	TRBJ1-3	TRBV15	TGTGCCACCAGCAGAGGGGCAAACTCTGGAAACACCATATATTTT	CATSRGANSGNTIYF
NA	NA	TRBJ2-2	TRBV5-1	TGCGCCAGCAGCTTGGACAGGGGACTGAACACCGGGGAGCTGTTTTTT	CASSLDRGLNTGELFF
NA	NA	TRBJ1-3	TRBV11-2	TGTGCCAGCAGCTCTCGATTGCGGGGCGACAACACCATATATTTT	CASSSRLRGDNTIYF
NA	once	TRBJ1-3	TRBV5-5	TGTGCCAGCAGCTTGGCCTTAAAGCGGGAAAACACCATATATTTT	CASSLALKRENTIYF
NA	NA	TRBJ1-1	TRBV11-1	TGTGCCAGCAGCTTAATGGGCAGGGGGAACACTGAAGCTTTCTTT	CASSLMGRGNTEAFF
NA	NA	TRBJ1-2	TRBV30	TGTGCCTGGAGTGTACGGGGGGATGGCTACACCTTC	CAWSVRGDGYTF
TRBD1	NA	TRBJ2-5	TRBV5-1	TGCGCCAGCAGCTTGGAACAGGGGGTTAGGGAGACCCAGTACTTC	CASSLEQGVRETQYF
NA	once	TRBJ2-1	TRBV2	TGTGCCAGCAGTGAACGCAGGGCACCTTACAATGAGCAGTTCTTC	CASSERRAPYNEQFF
TRBD1	NA	TRBJ1-1	TRBV5-6	TGTGCCAGCAGCTTGATAGACAGGGCGGAAGCTTTCTTT	CASSLIDRAEAFF
NA	NA	TRBJ1-2	TRBV10-2	TGCGCCAGCAGTGTGGCGGGGGGTTATAACTATGGCTACACCTTC	CASSVAGGYNYGYTF
TRBD1	NA	TRBJ1-5	TRBV5-1	TGCGCCAGCAGCTCAGACAGGGATCAGCCCCAGCATTTT	CASSSDRDQPQHF
NA	NA	TRBJ1-6	TRBV6-6	TGTGCCAGCAGTCCCGGACAGACGCCGAATTCACCCCTCCACTTT	CASSPGQTPNSPLHF
NA	few	TRBJ1-5	TRBV7-9	TGTGCCAGCAGCTTAGGGGCGGAGGATCAGCCCCAGCATTTT	CASSLGAEDQPQHF
NA	NA	TRBJ2-3	TRBV5-8	TGTGCCAGCAGCACGGGACTCACAGATACGCAGTATTTT	CASSTGLTDTQYF
NA	NA	TRBJ1-5	TRBV27	TGTGCCAGCAGTTTGGGGGGGGGTCCCCAGCATTTT	CASSLGGGPQHF
TRBD2	NA	TRBJ2-3	TRBV5-1	TGCGCCAGCAGCTTGATTAGCGGGGGGTTCTCTAGCACAGATACGCAGTATTTT	CASSLISGGFSSTDTQYF
TRBD1	once	TRBJ1-5	TRBV10-3	TGTGCCATCACCGACCGAGGCGGGACAGGGAGCCAGCCCCAGCATTTT	CAITDRGGTGSQPQHF
TRBD2	NA	TRBJ2-7	TRBV4-2	TGTGCCAGCAGCCAAGATTCGACTAGCGGGGGCTACGAGCAGTACTTC	CASSQDSTSGGYEQYF
NA	NA	TRBJ1-5	TRBV6-5	TGTGCCAGCTCCCTTAGCAATCAGCCCCAGCATTTT	CASSLSNQPQHF
NA	NA	TRBJ1-2	TRBV5-1	TGCGCCAGCAGCTTGGGGGACACACTTCTTTATGGCTACACCTTC	CASSLGDTLLYGYTF
NA	NA	TRBJ2-7	TRBV5-1	TGCGCCAGCAGCTTGGTAGCTGGGGCTAGCGCCGAGCAGTACTTC	CASSLVAGASAEQYF
NA	NA	TRBJ2-1	TRBV29-1	TGCAGCGTTCTTTGGGCCCAGGGCCCTTATGTTTCCTACAATGAGCAGTTCTTC	CSVLWAQGPYVSYNEQFF
NA	NA	TRBJ1-1	TRBV3-1/TRBV3-2	TGTGCCAGCAGCCAAGTCCCCGTCCGGAACACTGAAGCTTTCTTT	CASSQVPVRNTEAFF
NA	NA	TRBJ1-2	TRBV4-1	TGCGCCAGCAGCCAAGGGGAAGGCAGGGATAACGGCTACACCTTC	CASSQGEGRDNGYTF